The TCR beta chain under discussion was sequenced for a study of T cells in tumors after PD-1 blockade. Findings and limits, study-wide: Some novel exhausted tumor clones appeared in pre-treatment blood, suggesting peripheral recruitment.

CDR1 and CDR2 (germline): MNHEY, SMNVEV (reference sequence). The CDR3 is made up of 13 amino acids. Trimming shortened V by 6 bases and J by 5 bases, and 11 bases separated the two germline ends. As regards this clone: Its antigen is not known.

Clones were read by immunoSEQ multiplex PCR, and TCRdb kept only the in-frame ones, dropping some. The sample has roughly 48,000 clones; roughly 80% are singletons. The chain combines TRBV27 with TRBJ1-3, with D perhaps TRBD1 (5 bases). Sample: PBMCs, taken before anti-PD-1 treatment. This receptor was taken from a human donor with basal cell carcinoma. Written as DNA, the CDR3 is TGTGCCAGCAGGCAAGCAGGGAGAAACACCATATATTTT. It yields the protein CASRQAGRNTIYF.